This T cell receptor beta chain is from a study of shared clonotypes between healthy human individuals. Whole-study context: Donor composition was a couple of women and three men, aged 18 to 49. Overall study results and limits: Clonotypes shared by all four donors outscored non-shared clonotypes in generation probability.

Trimming took off 3 bases at V and 1 base at J, with 18 bases between the two ends. CDR1 and CDR2 (germline): MDHEN, SYDVKM. This CDR3 has 17 amino acids. In regard to this clone: Antigen: not known.

Nashville, Tennessee was home to all donors, each a Caucasian adult. A CD45RA-negative memory subset and a CD45RA+ naive subset were separated from the CD4+ cells. Sequenced by immunoSEQ multiplex PCR; TCRdb stores in-frame clones only, minus some. The table includes hundreds of thousands of clones, less than 80% detected once. Sequences were obtained from memory CD4+ T cells sorted from blood. Stated subset: CD45RA-negative fraction. This receptor was identified in a woman in her twenties or thirties in good health. This chain connects TRBV28 to TRBJ1-2; D not certain. DNA of the CDR3: TGTGCCAGCAGTTTGGGGTCAGGAGCCGTTATTAACTATGGCTACACCTTC. Amino acid sequence: CASSLGSGAVINYGYTF.